A selection of T cell receptor beta chains follows, all from one sample in a study of post-analysis software for immune sequencing data. TCRdb re-derived calls from the PCR reads in MiXCR, one entry per CDR3 protein. The data show almost 700,000 distinct CDR3 sequences, approximately 59% seen once. Material for sequencing was blood. Receptor source: a girl aged 2 to 10 with multiple sclerosis. The CDR3 runs from the conserved cysteine through the conserved F or W. Each record gives: J gene, V gene, clone size, D gene, CDR3 protein, CDR3 DNA. A D gene is named only where the DNA matches it firmly. Size is omitted from some rows. Given values are once, few, many or a class for expanded clones.

j_gene: TRBJ1-6; v_gene: TRBV7-2; abundance: NA; d_gene: NA; CDR3aa: CASSLGTPNNSPLHF; CDR3nt: TGTGCCAGCAGTTTAGGGACGCCAAATAATTCACCCCTCCACTTT
j_gene: TRBJ2-1; v_gene: TRBV11-2; abundance: NA; d_gene: TRBD2; CDR3aa: CASSLGLAAGDEQFF; CDR3nt: TGTGCCAGCAGCTTAGGTCTAGCGGCCGGGGATGAGCAGTTCTTC
j_gene: TRBJ2-1; v_gene: TRBV11-2; abundance: NA; d_gene: NA; CDR3aa: CASSLGEDSYNEQFF; CDR3nt: TGTGCCAGCAGCTTAGGAGAAGACTCCTACAATGAGCAGTTCTTC
j_gene: TRBJ2-1; v_gene: TRBV7-2; abundance: NA; d_gene: NA; CDR3aa: CASSLAGPPYNEQFF; CDR3nt: TGTGCCAGCAGCTTAGCGGGACCACCATACAATGAGCAGTTCTTC
j_gene: TRBJ2-1; v_gene: TRBV5-1; abundance: NA; d_gene: TRBD1; CDR3aa: CASSSMDRGYNEQFF; CDR3nt: TGCGCCAGCAGCTCAATGGACAGGGGGTACAATGAGCAGTTCTTC
j_gene: TRBJ1-6; v_gene: TRBV7-9; abundance: NA; d_gene: NA; CDR3aa: CASSSDRNSPLHF; CDR3nt: TGTGCCAGCAGCTCTGACAGGAATTCACCCCTCCACTTT
j_gene: TRBJ1-5; v_gene: TRBV19; abundance: NA; d_gene: NA; CDR3aa: CASSLSPGGSQPQHF; CDR3nt: TGTGCCAGTAGCCTATCGCCGGGAGGGAGCCAGCCCCAGCATTTT
j_gene: TRBJ2-3; v_gene: TRBV20-1; abundance: once; d_gene: TRBD2; CDR3aa: CSVPAGLGSYTQYF; CDR3nt: TGCAGTGTCCCAGCGGGACTGGGTTCTTATACGCAGTATTTT
j_gene: TRBJ2-1; v_gene: TRBV7-9; abundance: NA; d_gene: NA; CDR3aa: CASSNRDLPYNEQFF; CDR3nt: TGTGCCAGCAGCAACCGGGACTTACCTTACAATGAGCAGTTCTTC
j_gene: TRBJ2-1; v_gene: TRBV2; abundance: few; d_gene: TRBD1; CDR3aa: CASSAGAGGSYNEQFF; CDR3nt: TGTGCCAGCAGTGCTGGGGCAGGGGGCTCCTACAATGAGCAGTTCTTC
j_gene: TRBJ2-2; v_gene: TRBV11-2; abundance: few; d_gene: NA; CDR3aa: CASSTPISTGYTGELFF; CDR3nt: TGTGCCAGCAGCACCCCTATCTCAACAGGGTACACCGGGGAGCTGTTTTTT
j_gene: TRBJ2-2; v_gene: TRBV10-3; abundance: NA; d_gene: TRBD1; CDR3aa: CAISSGTGRGTGELFF; CDR3nt: TGTGCCATCAGTTCCGGGACAGGGAGGGGCACCGGGGAGCTGTTTTTT
j_gene: TRBJ2-5; v_gene: TRBV5-1; abundance: NA; d_gene: TRBD2; CDR3aa: CASSLGGGKTQYF; CDR3nt: TGCGCCAGCAGCTTGGGCGGGGGTAAGACCCAGTACTTC
j_gene: TRBJ2-6; v_gene: TRBV6-1; abundance: once; d_gene: NA; CDR3aa: CASSESSSGANVLTF; CDR3nt: TGTGCCAGCAGTGAAAGCAGCTCTGGGGCCAACGTCCTGACTTTC
j_gene: TRBJ2-1; v_gene: TRBV6-2/TRBV6-3; abundance: NA; d_gene: TRBD2; CDR3aa: CASSYSTSGSEEQFF; CDR3nt: TGTGCCAGCAGTTACTCGACAAGCGGGAGCGAGGAGCAGTTCTTC
j_gene: TRBJ1-5; v_gene: TRBV12-3/TRBV12-4; abundance: NA; d_gene: TRBD1; CDR3aa: CASSSGDRGNQPQHF; CDR3nt: TGTGCCAGCAGCTCAGGGGACAGGGGGAATCAGCCCCAGCATTTT
j_gene: TRBJ2-5; v_gene: TRBV7-2; abundance: NA; d_gene: TRBD2; CDR3aa: CASSPASGGKETQYF; CDR3nt: TGTGCCAGCAGCCCCGCTAGCGGGGGGAAAGAGACCCAGTACTTC
j_gene: TRBJ1-1; v_gene: TRBV7-2; abundance: NA; d_gene: NA; CDR3aa: CASGLQGETEAFF; CDR3nt: TGTGCCAGCGGATTGCAGGGCGAAACTGAAGCTTTCTTT
j_gene: TRBJ2-1; v_gene: TRBV5-1; abundance: NA; d_gene: NA; CDR3aa: CASSSSRSTYNEQFF; CDR3nt: TGCGCCAGCAGCTCCTCCCGTAGCACCTACAATGAGCAGTTCTTC
j_gene: TRBJ2-4; v_gene: TRBV2; abundance: NA; d_gene: TRBD2; CDR3aa: CASTAGGLAKNIQYF; CDR3nt: TGTGCCAGCACCGCGGGGGGCCTAGCCAAAAACATTCAGTACTTC
j_gene: TRBJ2-1; v_gene: TRBV5-1; abundance: NA; d_gene: TRBD1; CDR3aa: CASRLDRVAYNEQFF; CDR3nt: TGCGCCAGCAGATTGGACAGGGTAGCCTACAATGAGCAGTTCTTC
j_gene: TRBJ1-5; v_gene: TRBV15; abundance: NA; d_gene: TRBD1; CDR3aa: CATSRDRAGGEGGNQPQHF; CDR3nt: TGTGCCACCAGCAGAGATCGGGCAGGGGGCGAAGGGGGGAATCAGCCCCAGCATTTT
j_gene: TRBJ2-5; v_gene: TRBV6-6; abundance: NA; d_gene: TRBD1; CDR3aa: CASRDGTGETQYF; CDR3nt: TGTGCCAGCAGAGACGGGACAGGGGAGACCCAGTACTTC
j_gene: TRBJ1-4; v_gene: TRBV6-5; abundance: NA; d_gene: NA; CDR3aa: CATKGWGGTNEKLFF; CDR3nt: TGTGCCACCAAAGGATGGGGCGGAACTAATGAAAAACTGTTTTTT
j_gene: TRBJ2-1; v_gene: TRBV6-5; abundance: NA; d_gene: NA; CDR3aa: CASSRGPNEQFF; CDR3nt: TGCGCCAGCAGTAGGGGTCCCAATGAGCAGTTCTTC
j_gene: TRBJ2-5; v_gene: TRBV29-1; abundance: NA; d_gene: NA; CDR3aa: CSVALRVAETQYF; CDR3nt: TGCAGCGTTGCTCTTCGAGTCGCGGAGACCCAGTACTTC
j_gene: TRBJ2-7; v_gene: TRBV5-1; abundance: NA; d_gene: TRBD1; CDR3aa: CASSFNPQGAGYEQYF; CDR3nt: TGCGCCAGCAGCTTTAACCCCCAGGGGGCTGGCTACGAGCAGTACTTC
j_gene: TRBJ2-7; v_gene: TRBV5-1; abundance: NA; d_gene: NA; CDR3aa: CASSLVSTLGHEQYF; CDR3nt: TGCGCCAGCAGCTTAGTCTCCACCCTTGGCCACGAGCAGTACTTC
j_gene: TRBJ2-7; v_gene: TRBV12-3/TRBV12-4; abundance: once; d_gene: NA; CDR3aa: CASSGGLGYEQYF; CDR3nt: TGTGCCAGCAGTGGAGGGTTGGGCTACGAGCAGTACTTC
j_gene: TRBJ1-2; v_gene: TRBV5-1; abundance: few; d_gene: TRBD1; CDR3aa: CASSFRDRAYGYTF; CDR3nt: TGCGCCAGCAGCTTCCGGGACAGGGCCTATGGCTACACCTTC
j_gene: TRBJ1-2; v_gene: TRBV15; abundance: NA; d_gene: TRBD1; CDR3aa: CATSRRGGGGNYGYTF; CDR3nt: TGTGCCACCAGTAGACGGGGTGGAGGGGGCAACTATGGCTACACCTTC
j_gene: TRBJ2-7; v_gene: TRBV20-1; abundance: NA; d_gene: NA; CDR3aa: CSAFRPLSSYEQYF; CDR3nt: TGCAGTGCATTTCGACCGTTGAGCTCCTACGAGCAGTACTTC
j_gene: TRBJ2-1; v_gene: TRBV2; abundance: NA; d_gene: TRBD2; CDR3aa: CAVPTSGRALNEQFF; CDR3nt: TGTGCCGTCCCGACTAGCGGGAGGGCCCTCAATGAGCAGTTCTTC
j_gene: TRBJ1-1; v_gene: TRBV29-1; abundance: NA; d_gene: NA; CDR3aa: CSAYRQLNTEAFF; CDR3nt: TGCAGCGCGTACCGACAGCTGAACACTGAAGCTTTCTTT
j_gene: TRBJ2-1; v_gene: TRBV11-2; abundance: NA; d_gene: TRBD2; CDR3aa: CASSFLRMGGSARNEQFF; CDR3nt: TGTGCCAGCAGCTTCCTGCGTATGGGCGGGAGTGCAAGGAATGAGCAGTTCTTC
j_gene: TRBJ2-1; v_gene: TRBV5-1; abundance: NA; d_gene: TRBD2; CDR3aa: CASSSNTRTSGRLVYNEQFF; CDR3nt: TGCGCCAGCAGCTCCAATACCCGGACTAGCGGGAGGCTAGTCTACAATGAGCAGTTCTTC
j_gene: TRBJ1-1; v_gene: TRBV29-1; abundance: NA; d_gene: TRBD1; CDR3aa: CSVTGGANTEAFF; CDR3nt: TGCAGCGTCACAGGGGGCGCGAACACTGAAGCTTTCTTT
j_gene: TRBJ1-2; v_gene: TRBV6-6; abundance: NA; d_gene: TRBD1; CDR3aa: CASSGQGLGYTF; CDR3nt: TGTGCCAGCAGTGGACAGGGTCTTGGCTACACCTTC
j_gene: TRBJ2-3; v_gene: TRBV24-1; abundance: few; d_gene: NA; CDR3aa: CATSDFGGPHTDTQYF; CDR3nt: TGTGCCACCAGTGATTTTGGGGGACCCCACACAGATACGCAGTATTTT
j_gene: TRBJ2-3; v_gene: TRBV29-1; abundance: NA; d_gene: TRBD2; CDR3aa: CSAEKAGEGTDTQYF; CDR3nt: TGCAGCGCTGAAAAAGCGGGAGAAGGCACAGATACGCAGTATTTT
j_gene: TRBJ2-5; v_gene: TRBV7-3; abundance: NA; d_gene: NA; CDR3aa: CASSLLRERQETQYF; CDR3nt: TGTGCCAGCAGCTTACTACGGGAGCGGCAAGAGACCCAGTACTTC
j_gene: TRBJ2-3; v_gene: TRBV12-3/TRBV12-4; abundance: few; d_gene: NA; CDR3aa: CASSFPGGPTDTQYF; CDR3nt: TGTGCCAGCAGTTTCCCCGGGGGACCCACAGATACGCAGTATTTT
j_gene: TRBJ2-1; v_gene: TRBV27; abundance: NA; d_gene: TRBD2; CDR3aa: CASSPRGGRATYNEQFF; CDR3nt: TGTGCCAGCAGTCCCCGTGGGGGGAGGGCCACCTACAATGAGCAGTTCTTC
j_gene: TRBJ1-2; v_gene: TRBV5-1; abundance: few; d_gene: NA; CDR3aa: CASSRSRDHGYTF; CDR3nt: TGCGCCAGCTCTCGCTCAAGGGACCACGGCTACACCTTC
j_gene: TRBJ2-3; v_gene: TRBV9; abundance: few; d_gene: TRBD1; CDR3aa: CASSVAGTGTDTQYF; CDR3nt: TGTGCCAGCAGCGTGGCCGGGACAGGCACAGATACGCAGTATTTT
j_gene: TRBJ2-7; v_gene: TRBV5-1; abundance: NA; d_gene: TRBD1; CDR3aa: CASSRDRGGYEQYF; CDR3nt: TGCGCCAGCAGCCGGGACAGGGGAGGGTACGAGCAGTACTTC
j_gene: TRBJ1-2; v_gene: TRBV29-1; abundance: NA; d_gene: NA; CDR3aa: CSVEDLSYGYTF; CDR3nt: TGCAGCGTTGAAGATCTGAGCTATGGCTACACCTTC
j_gene: TRBJ1-2; v_gene: TRBV6-5; abundance: NA; d_gene: NA; CDR3aa: CASRNTGLYGYTF; CDR3nt: TGTGCCAGCAGAAACACAGGGCTCTATGGCTACACCTTC
j_gene: TRBJ1-2; v_gene: TRBV29-1; abundance: NA; d_gene: NA; CDR3aa: CSVRAGAGYGYTF; CDR3nt: TGCAGCGTCCGGGCGGGCGCTGGGTATGGCTACACCTTC
j_gene: TRBJ1-6; v_gene: TRBV9; abundance: NA; d_gene: TRBD1; CDR3aa: CASSFTGTAESPLHF; CDR3nt: TGTGCCAGCAGCTTTACCGGGACAGCGGAGTCACCCCTCCACTTT
j_gene: TRBJ2-5; v_gene: TRBV10-3; abundance: few; d_gene: TRBD1; CDR3aa: CAISAGTGPQETQYF; CDR3nt: TGTGCCATCAGTGCCGGGACAGGTCCCCAAGAGACCCAGTACTTC
j_gene: TRBJ2-1; v_gene: TRBV12-3/TRBV12-4; abundance: once; d_gene: NA; CDR3aa: CASSLRAENEQFF; CDR3nt: TGTGCCAGCAGTTTACGGGCAGAGAATGAGCAGTTCTTC
j_gene: TRBJ2-1; v_gene: TRBV6-5; abundance: NA; d_gene: NA; CDR3aa: CTSSYWGDDGPYNEQFF; CDR3nt: TGTACCAGCAGTTACTGGGGGGACGACGGTCCCTACAATGAGCAGTTCTTC
j_gene: TRBJ2-2; v_gene: TRBV2; abundance: NA; d_gene: NA; CDR3aa: CASRPSRASATGELFF; CDR3nt: TGTGCCAGCAGGCCCTCGCGGGCTTCGGCCACCGGGGAGCTGTTTTTT